This TCR beta chain was recorded in a study of OX40 agonist ivuxolimab in advanced cancers. Germline assignment: CDR1 MNHEY and CDR2 SMNVEV (reference sequence). This CDR3 has 18 amino acids. V shed 5 bases and J shed 4 bases, with 25 bases lying between them. The table came from immunoSEQ multiplex PCR; TCRdb's copy has only in-frame clones and leaves some out. Here the sample spans around 70,000 clones, approximately 90% being singletons. The receptor was derived from an adult with an advanced solid tumor such as melanoma, head and neck, liver or kidney cancer. V and J are TRBV27 and TRBJ2-3; possible D gene TRBD2, 7 bases. Sequences were derived from CD4+ or CD8+ T cells sorted from blood, sampled in a trial of the OX40 agonist ivuxolimab. The DNA for the CDR3 is TGTGCCAGCAGTCGACCGGGAGTAGGGAGGGGGTTGGCAGATACGCAGTATTTT. As protein: CASSRPGVGRGLADTQYF.